This T cell receptor (beta chain) derives from a study of blood T cell repertoires in COVID-19. Study-wide background: Spain, Italy and the United States supplied samples that represented acute and convalescent COVID-19. T cells, B-cell-depleted T cells, or PBMCs provided the cDNA or gDNA that served as material.

V was shortened by 4 bases and J by 4 bases, with 26 bases between the two germline ends. Germline V lookup: CDR1 SGDLS, CDR2 YYNGEE. This CDR3 contains 19 residues. Clones were sequenced by immunoSEQ multiplex PCR, and TCRdb holds only the in-frame ones, with some missing. The table lists about 150,000 clones, 80% to 90% of them singletons. The sequenced material came from peripheral blood. The V and J genes are TRBV9 and TRBJ2-2, with a possible D match to TRBD2 (6 bases). This sequence originates from a woman between 50 and 59 years old with acute or convalescent COVID-19. The CDR3, as DNA: TGTGCCAGCAGCCCGAGGGATGCGGGGTGGGGCGAGGGCACCGGGGAGCTGTTTTTT. This gives the protein CASSPRDAGWGEGTGELFF.